Listed here is a single T cell receptor beta chain. It has no known antigen specificity. No per-base quality is available; no much larger clone lies one base away. TCR CDR3 regions were amplified from genomic DNA by multiplex PCR using the deep immunoSEQ assay. Extracted genomic DNA from each cell subset was distributed evenly across all wells of several immunoSEQ 96-well plates, and each plate was treated as a replicate. For sorted subsets, each replicate PCR was loaded with about 0.2 ug genomic DNA, equivalent to 25,000 to 30,000 T cell genomes. Purified libraries were quantified with a Qubit 3.0 fluorometer, sized on a Bioanalyzer 2100, and re-quantified with the KAPA Library Quantification kit. A separate single-read 150-cycle Illumina NextSeq 550 flow cell was used to sequence each immunoSEQ 96-well plate. Regarding the original processing steps: Because the immunoSEQ output included only junctional sequences and no quality scores, the filtering could not be the same as the filtering used for full-length reads. Sequences were annotated with PyIR, a Python wrapper for IgBLAST v1.9, and V/J genes and CDR3 were assigned using IMGT germline references. Any read was removed if the V/J assignment was weak (E-value above 1e-6), the CDR3 was missing, or the read contained stop codons, out-of-frame junctions, or ambiguous translated residues. V3J clonotypes were defined by identical inferred V gene, J gene, and CDR3 amino acid sequence. Percentage overlap between repertoires was computed as shared unique clonotypes divided by the size of the smaller repertoire. Repertoire richness was assessed with RTK rarefaction, the Chao1 estimator, and Recon v2.1 estimates of unobserved clonotypes. For all TCRbeta clonotypes obtained by the gDNA method from a few donors, generation probabilities were computed with OLGA. This is the immuneACCESS table as TCRdb keeps it, with only in-frame sequences that have V and J called. A part of the clones is gone; compared with another copy, unresolved V genes explain less than half, and the rest is unexplained. The V and J calls and clone size come from that table; D and trimming were worked out from the DNA. The sample table contains roughly 2.4 million clones; only one count was recorded for approximately 96% of them. In total, the top ten clones hold around 0.13% of the sample.

This entry belongs to a study of shared clonotypes between healthy human individuals (dated by TCRdb to the early 2020s). Background for the entire study: A couple of women and a few men aged 18 to 49 years were included in the cohort. Per donor, three plates each were used for CD4 naive and CD4 memory, two for CD8 naive, and one for CD8 memory. Blood TCR repertoires of five healthy adults were deeply sequenced to estimate repertoire size and the extent of clonotype sharing between individuals. Libraries were prepared and TCR repertoires were sequenced by different laboratories using diverse techniques, in order to increase sequencing depth and limit assay-specific biases. Each donor's leukapheresis produced roughly between about 0.85 and 10 billion PBMCs. What the authors observed across the whole study: Sampling was restricted to blood, and TCR repertoires in tissue are likely to differ from TCR repertoires in blood. Sharing across several donors was observed for about 5% of naive CD4, over 3% of naive CD8, 2% to 2.5% of memory CD4, and 0.4% of memory CD8 clonotypes. Clonotypes shared by all four sorted-subset donors showed higher generation probabilities than non-shared clonotypes. Rarefaction of sorted-subset datasets indicated incomplete sequencing despite the large sequencing depth. Because the study included only a small number of donors, the genetic and exposure-history diversity represented was limited. Naive subsets generally had larger estimated clonotype richness than memory subsets. Based on pairwise subsampling, the degree of clonotype sharing among donors was expected to be affected by sequencing depth.

Donors were healthy HIV-negative adults with no recently reported acute infections or vaccinations. Every donor was a Caucasian adult residing in Nashville, Tennessee, USA. CD4+ T cells were enriched by magnetic negative selection; naive cells were then positively selected on CD45RA, and the negative fraction formed the memory subset. Blood was collected by leukapheresis, and PBMCs were isolated by Ficoll-Histopaque density gradient centrifugation and then cryopreserved in liquid nitrogen vapor phase. Analytical flow cytometry was used to check the purity and quantity of every magnetically sorted T cell population. Genomic DNA was isolated from every sorted fraction and measured by UV absorbance on a Nanodrop 2000c. The CDR3 runs 16 amino acids, cysteine and phenylalanine included. Only CDR3 DNA is held: 48 bases, read in frame from base 1. As encoded in the germline V gene, CDR1 is SGHRS while CDR2 is YFSETQ. The germline V end is reduced by 0 bases and the J end by 5 bases; junction bases left unmatched: 7.

The sequence is built from TRBV5-1 and TRBJ2-2; 7 bases in between match TRBD1. The clonotype comes from a man between 18 and 35 years old in good health. Sequenced: naive CD4+ T cells sorted from blood. In light of the paper, this sample's cell subset or site label describes: CD45RA+ positively selected. The CDR3 corresponds to CASSLDWDRVTGELFF. The bases read TGCGCCAGCAGCTTGGATTGGGACAGAGTAACCGGGGAGCTGTTTTTT.